The 22 T cell receptor beta chains below come from one sample, sequenced in a study of blood T cell repertoires in COVID-19. Libraries were prepared by immunoSEQ multiplex PCR; TCRdb keeps only in-frame clonotypes and omits some of them. This repertoire shows about 70,000 clones, about nine tenths found once; its top ten account for approximately 10%. The sequenced sample consisted of peripheral blood. The receptors originated from a woman aged 18-29 years with acute or convalescent COVID-19.

J is TRBJ1-1 and V is TRBV6-5; D perhaps matches TRBD1 (6 bases). This CDR3 is built from 15 residues. Germline V lookup: CDR1 MNHEY, CDR2 SVGAGI. Trimming left V 7 bases short and J 0 bases short, with 15 bases between. As DNA, the CDR3 is TGTGCCAGCACCGAAAATTGGGACATGAACACTGAAGCTTTCTTT. Translated, it gives CASTENWDMNTEAFF.

The sample holds one count of this clone. The chain links TRBV6-2 or TRBV6-3 to TRBJ1-5, with D perhaps matching TRBD1 (5 bases). V lost 2 bases and J 6 bases, leaving 14 bases between the germline ends. Per the germline V gene, CDR1 is MNHEY and CDR2 is SVGEGT. The CDR3 consists of 15 residues. The CDR3 sequence: CASSYTSGFGQPQHF. CDR3 bases: TGTGCCAGCAGTTACACGTCAGGGTTCGGTCAGCCCCAGCATTTT.

The rearrangement joins TRBV19 to TRBJ1-1; D perhaps matches TRBD1 (5 bases). The germline V gene has CDR1 LNHDA and CDR2 SQIVND (reference sequence). This CDR3 contains 14 residues. V lost 7 bases to trimming and J lost 6 bases, with 18 bases between them. CDR3 amino acids: CASNIQTGISEAFF. The CDR3 DNA follows: TGTGCCAGTAACATTCAAACAGGAATCTCTGAAGCTTTCTTT. Filled out from reference TRBV19 and TRBJ1-1, the complete variable domain reads DGGITQSPKYLFRKEGQNVTLSCEQNLNHDAMYWYRQDPGQGLRLIYYSQIVNDFQKGDIAEGYSVSREKKESFPLTVTSAQKNPTAFYLCASNIQTGISEAFFGQGTRLTVV.

The chain carries TRBV19 and TRBJ1-1; D uncertain. This CDR3 is 16 amino acids long. The V and J ends lost 2 bases and 3 bases respectively, with 16 bases between them. Germline loops: CDR1 LNHDA, CDR2 SQIVND (reference sequence). The CDR3 DNA sequence: TGTGCCAGTAGTATAAGGCGGGGAAGGATGGACACTGAAGCTTTCTTT. It yields the protein CASSIRRGRMDTEAFF.

V is TRBV12-3 or TRBV12-4 and J is TRBJ1-6, with a possible D match to TRBD1 (5 bases). The CDR3 extends over 13 amino acids. V was trimmed by 7 bases and J by 7 bases, leaving 11 bases between them. The DNA for the CDR3 is TGTGCCAGCAACGGGGGGGGGAATTCACCCCTCCACTTT. This codes for CASNGGGNSPLHF.

The chain is built from TRBV29-1 and TRBJ1-2; the match to TRBD1 covers 7 bases. The V gene end was trimmed by 5 bases and the J gene end by 4 bases; junction bases not matched to a gene: 4. Germline V gene sequence: CDR1 SQVTM, CDR2 ANQGSEA. The CDR3 is 12 residues long. The CDR3 reads CSVPGQVYGYTF. Here the CDR3 DNA reads TGCAGCGTTCCCGGACAGGTCTATGGCTACACCTTC.

This chain uses TRBV7-9 with TRBJ2-1; 9 bases are a match to TRBD1. Per the germline V gene, CDR1 is SEHNR and CDR2 is FQNEAQ (reference sequence). Trimming removed 6 bases from V and 6 bases from J; junction bases left unmatched: 9. The CDR3 is 15 residues long. In nucleotides, the CDR3 is TGTGCCAGCAGTCCTAGACGGGGACAGGGCAATGAGCAGTTCTTC. This encodes CASSPRRGQGNEQFF.

The rearrangement joins TRBV28 to TRBJ2-2, with D unresolved. CDR1 and CDR2 from the germline V gene are MDHEN and SYDVKM. The CDR3 is 14 residues long. Trimming left V 3 bases short and J 5 bases short, with 10 bases between. CDR3 bases: TGTGCCAGCAGTTTGAGGCGGTATACCGGGGAGCTGTTTTTT. Translating gives CASSLRRYTGELFF.

This clone was detected once. The DNA of the CDR3 is TGTGCCAGCAGGAAGACTGAGAACACTGAAGCTTTCTTT. Amino acids: CASRKTENTEAFF. The chain links TRBV2 to TRBJ1-1; D is unclear. Germline CDR1 is SNHLY and CDR2 is FYNNEI. The V and J ends lost 6 bases and 1 base respectively, with 9 bases between them. This CDR3 has 13 residues.

The rearrangement uses TRBV11-2 and TRBJ2-2, with TRBD2 identical over 13 bases. The J segment lost 6 bases and the V segment lost 4 bases, leaving 5 bases of the junction unmatched. The CDR3 is 16 residues long. Germline V CDR1 and CDR2: SGHAT, FQNNGV. Here the CDR3 reads CASSSLTSGRAGELFF. CDR3 nucleotide sequence: TGTGCCAGCAGCTCCCTTACTAGCGGGAGGGCCGGGGAGCTGTTTTTT. The full variable domain, in which reference TRBV11-2 and TRBJ2-2 provide the parts outside the CDR3, is EAGVAQSPRYKIIEKRQSVAFWCNPISGHATLYWYQQILGQGPKLLIQFQNNGVVDDSQLPKDRFSAERLKGVDSTLKIQPAKLEDSAVYLCASSSLTSGRAGELFFGEGSRLTVL.

The genes are TRBV30 and TRBJ2-1; TRBD2 matches at 10 bases. Germline assignment: CDR1 GTSNPN and CDR2 SVGIG (reference sequence). This CDR3 is built from 14 residues. Trimming cost V 2 bases and J 4 bases; bases outside gene matches: 2. In nucleotides, the CDR3 is TGTGCCTGGAGTCTAGCGGGGGCATACAATGAGCAGTTCTTC. Translated, it gives CAWSLAGAYNEQFF.

This chain connects TRBV19 to TRBJ2-1; 9 positions match TRBD1. The CDR3 runs 14 residues. Germline V CDR1 and CDR2: LNHDA, SQIVND (reference sequence). The junction had 7 bases not matched to a gene; V was cut back by 7 bases and J by 6 bases. The CDR3 is CASMDRGYFNEQFF. As DNA, the CDR3 is TGTGCCAGTATGGACAGGGGATATTTCAATGAGCAGTTCTTC.

The gene calls are TRBV24-1 and TRBJ1-3; 8 bases fit TRBD1. The CDR3 covers 18 residues. CDR1 KGHDR and CDR2 SFDVKD come from the germline V gene. V lost 0 bases, J lost 0 bases, and 6 bases stayed unmatched. Written as DNA, the CDR3 is TGTGCCACCAGTGATTTGCGGACAGGGAGGGGCTCTGGAAACACCATATATTTT. Its protein is CATSDLRTGRGSGNTIYF.

The chain uses TRBV4-3 and TRBJ2-1, with a weak D call TRBD2 (6 bases). Germline CDR1 and CDR2: LGHNA and YSLEER. V dropped 1 base and J dropped 2 bases, with 15 bases sitting between them. The CDR3 runs 17 residues. In nucleotides, the CDR3 is TGCGCCAGCAGCCAAGGACCGCTAGCGACACCCTACAATGAGCAGTTCTTC. Its translation: CASSQGPLATPYNEQFF.

The rearrangement links TRBV5-4 to TRBJ1-6; D possibly corresponds to TRBD1 (5 bases). This CDR3 is 15 amino acids long. Per germline, CDR1 SGHNT and CDR2 YYREEE (reference sequence). V was cut by 3 bases and J by 10 bases, with 17 bases left in between. The CDR3 spells CASSSDQGVGSPLHF. DNA of the CDR3: TGTGCCAGCAGCTCGGACCAGGGTGTGGGGTCACCCCTCCACTTT.

At least ten counts were recorded for this clone. The gene calls are TRBV29-1 and TRBJ1-3, with TRBD1 as a possible D gene (5 bases). The V and J ends lost 3 bases and 0 bases respectively, with 9 bases between them. This CDR3 is built from 14 residues. Germline values: CDR1 SQVTM, CDR2 ANQGSEA. CDR3 nucleotide sequence: TGCAGCGTTGATCCGGACAACTCTGGAAACACCATATATTTT. It specifies CSVDPDNSGNTIYF. Variable domain in full (rest from reference TRBV29-1 and TRBJ1-3): SAVISQKPSRDICQRGTSLTIQCQVDSQVTMMFWYRQQPGQSLTLIATANQGSEATYESGFVIDKFPISRPNLTFSTLTVSNMSPEDSSIYLCSVDPDNSGNTIYFGEGSWLTVV.

This clone was counted between two and nine times. This rearrangement joins TRBV5-1 to TRBJ2-2, with D possibly TRBD1 on 5 matching bases. Deletions cut 2 bases from V and 3 bases from J, with 11 bases between. The CDR3 loop spans 15 amino acids. CDR1 and CDR2 from the germline V gene are SGHRS and YFSETQ. Here the CDR3 reads CASSFKGLDTGELFF. CDR3 in DNA: TGCGCCAGCAGCTTTAAGGGGTTGGACACCGGGGAGCTGTTTTTT.

The J gene is TRBJ2-7, the V gene TRBV7-9, with a weak D call TRBD2 (6 bases). Germline V gene sequence: CDR1 SEHNR, CDR2 FQNEAQ (reference sequence). The ends were cut back, 6 bases at V and 6 bases at J, with 21 bases in the middle. The CDR3 length is 15 residues. The CDR3 reads CASSGLGEASLEQYF. CDR3 sequence (DNA): TGTGCCAGCAGTGGTCTGGGGGAGGCTTCACTCGAGCAGTACTTC.

V is TRBV19 and J is TRBJ1-1, with a weak D call TRBD1 (6 bases). This CDR3 has 14 residues. V lost 3 bases, J lost 4 bases, and 12 bases lay in between. Germline V gene sequence: CDR1 LNHDA, CDR2 SQIVND (reference sequence). CDR3 region: CASSIEGVSTEAFF. DNA of the CDR3: TGTGCCAGTAGTATTGAGGGGGTGAGCACTGAAGCTTTCTTT. Supplemented by reference TRBV19 and TRBJ1-1, the full variable domain reads DGGITQSPKYLFRKEGQNVTLSCEQNLNHDAMYWYRQDPGQGLRLIYYSQIVNDFQKGDIAEGYSVSREKKESFPLTVTSAQKNPTAFYLCASSIEGVSTEAFFGQGTRLTVV.

The V and J genes are TRBV6-5 and TRBJ1-3; TRBD1 matches at 7 bases. The CDR3 sequence is 15 residues long. Trimming at V came to 6 bases and at J to 1 base, leaving 6 bases not matched to a gene. Germline V gene sequence: CDR1 MNHEY, CDR2 SVGAGI. This chain's CDR3 is CASSRDSESGNTIYF. The CDR3 DNA is TGTGCCAGCAGCCGGGACAGCGAATCTGGAAACACCATATATTTT.

V gene TRBV29-1 combines with J gene TRBJ1-2; maybe TRBD1 (5 bases). The CDR3 length is 12 residues. V shed 6 bases and J shed 3 bases, with 11 bases lying between them. Germline V gene data show CDR1 as SQVTM and CDR2 as ANQGSEA. The CDR3 DNA sequence: TGCAGCGTCGACAGCTACGACTATGGCTACACCTTC. It is translated as CSVDSYDYGYTF.

The genes are TRBV11-2 and TRBJ2-2; TRBD2 matches at 9 bases. The CDR3 is 19 amino acids. Looked up from germline, CDR1 is SGHAT and CDR2 is FQNNGV. V was clipped by 5 bases and J by 1 base; unmatched bases: 14. CDR3 in DNA: TGTGCCAGCAGCCCGTTTGGCTGGGGTAGCGGGAGGAACACCGGGGAGCTGTTTTTT. Translating gives CASSPFGWGSGRNTGELFF.